This T cell receptor beta chain was identified during a study of T cell responses to AZD1222 COVID-19 vaccine. The study, taken as a whole, reports: Targeting of unmutated variant regions was reportedly seen in nearly half of spike-specific TCRs. At baseline, just five to seven AZD1222 recipients tested seropositive. White British donors predominated, females outnumbered males, and clonal diversity was possibly underestimated. At 160-218 and 743-854, vaccine-associated CD4 TCRs were dominant, and they spanned spike.

On this clone: Its antigen is not identified.

Here immunoSEQ multiplex PCR was the method, and the copy in TCRdb shows in-frame clones only, minus some. The sample includes tens of thousands of clones, roughly 88% of them seen just once. The receptor was isolated from an adult in good health. The specimen was peripheral blood, collected on day 0 of MenACWY control vaccination.

The CDR3 is CASSYGGNNEKLFF. In DNA form, the CDR3 reads TGTGCCAGCAGTTACGGGGGGAATAATGAAAAACTGTTTTTT. The chain is built from TRBV6-6 and TRBJ1-4; possible D gene TRBD1, 5 bases. V dropped 2 bases and J dropped 4 bases, with 8 bases sitting between them. The CDR3 spans 14 residues. Per germline, CDR1 MNHNY and CDR2 SVGAGI (reference sequence).